This section outlines one TCR beta chain sequence together with its context. As originally analysed: The assay estimated nucleated cells by amplifying reference gene primers. Using immunoSEQ multiplex PCR, the repertoire was profiled, and TCRdb retains in-frame clones only, with some absent. V, J and clone size reflect that table, while D and trimming were determined from the DNA. The sample contains some 300,000 clones, about 90% of which appear only once. This specimen belongs to a study of blood T cell repertoires in COVID-19. Study at large: Sites across the United States, Italy and Spain contributed samples from acute and convalescent COVID-19. T cells, B-cell-depleted T cells, or PBMCs provided the cDNA or gDNA that served as material.

This CDR3 has 14 amino acids. The germline V gene encodes CDR1 SGHNT and CDR2 YYREEE (reference sequence). The V end lost 0 bases, the J end lost 6 bases, and 12 bases lay between the germline ends. The sample consisted of peripheral blood. This sequence joins TRBV5-4 and TRBJ1-2; the D gene is possibly TRBD1 (5 bases). The sequence came from a man aged 18 to 30 with active or convalescent COVID-19. Written as DNA, the CDR3 is TGTGCCAGCAGCTTGGCCTTAGGGGAGGATGGCTACACCTTC. The encoded protein is CASSLALGEDGYTF.